This T cell receptor (beta chain) was observed in a study of blood T cell repertoires in COVID-19. Study at large: The United States, Italy and Spain provided the acute and convalescent COVID-19 samples.

Some clones are missing from TCRdb's copy, which holds only in-frame ones; the method was immunoSEQ multiplex PCR. Of about 190,000 clones detected, around 80% appear once; the ten largest clones hold around 11%. The CDR3 has 15 amino acids. The junction had 6 bases not matched to a gene; V was cut back by 5 bases and J by 4 bases. Germline CDR1 is SGHVS and CDR2 is FQNEAQ. This receptor was taken from a woman aged 45-65 years with acute or convalescent COVID-19. Sequencing was performed on peripheral blood. The genes are TRBV7-8 and TRBJ2-5, with 11 bases identical to TRBD1. The CDR3 protein is CASSLGTGGRETQYF. DNA of the CDR3: TGTGCCAGCAGCCTCGGGACAGGGGGTAGAGAGACCCAGTACTTC. Filled out from reference TRBV7-8 and TRBJ2-5, the complete variable domain reads GAGVSQSPRYKVAKRGQDVALRCDPISGHVSLFWYQQALGQGPEFLTYFQNEAQLDKSGLPSDRFFAERPEGSVSTLKIQRTQQEDSAVYLCASSLGTGGRETQYFGPGTRLLVL.